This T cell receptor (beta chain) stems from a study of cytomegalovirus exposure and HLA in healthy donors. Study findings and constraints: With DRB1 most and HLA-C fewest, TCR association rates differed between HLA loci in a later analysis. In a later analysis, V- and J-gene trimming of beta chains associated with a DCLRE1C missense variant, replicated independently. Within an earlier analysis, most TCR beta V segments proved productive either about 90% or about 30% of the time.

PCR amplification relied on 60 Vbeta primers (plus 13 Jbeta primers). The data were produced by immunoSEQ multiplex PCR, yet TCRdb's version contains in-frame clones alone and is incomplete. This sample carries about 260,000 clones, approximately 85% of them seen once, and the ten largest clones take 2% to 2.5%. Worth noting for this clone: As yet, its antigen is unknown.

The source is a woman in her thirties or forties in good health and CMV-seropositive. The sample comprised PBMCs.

This chain's CDR3 is CASSLVTGLGNTIYF. The DNA of the CDR3 is TGTGCCAGCAGCTTAGTAACAGGGCTTGGAAACACCATATATTTT. The genes are TRBV7-6 and TRBJ1-3; a weak D match, TRBD1 (6 bases). The V end was cut by 1 base, the J end by 3 bases, with 10 bases between. Germline V CDR1 and CDR2: SGHVS, FNYEAQ. The CDR3 runs to 15 residues.